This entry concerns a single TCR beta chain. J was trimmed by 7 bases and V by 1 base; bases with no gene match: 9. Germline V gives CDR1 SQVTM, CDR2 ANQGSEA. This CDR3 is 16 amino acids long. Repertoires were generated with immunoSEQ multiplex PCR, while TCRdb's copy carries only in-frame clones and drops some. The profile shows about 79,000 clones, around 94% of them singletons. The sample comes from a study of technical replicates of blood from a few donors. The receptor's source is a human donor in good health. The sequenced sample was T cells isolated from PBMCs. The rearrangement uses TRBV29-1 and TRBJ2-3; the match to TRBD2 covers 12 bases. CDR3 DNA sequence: TGCAGCGTTGAAGCTCCGGGACTAGCGGGTTGGAATACGCAGTATTTT. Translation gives CSVEAPGLAGWNTQYF.